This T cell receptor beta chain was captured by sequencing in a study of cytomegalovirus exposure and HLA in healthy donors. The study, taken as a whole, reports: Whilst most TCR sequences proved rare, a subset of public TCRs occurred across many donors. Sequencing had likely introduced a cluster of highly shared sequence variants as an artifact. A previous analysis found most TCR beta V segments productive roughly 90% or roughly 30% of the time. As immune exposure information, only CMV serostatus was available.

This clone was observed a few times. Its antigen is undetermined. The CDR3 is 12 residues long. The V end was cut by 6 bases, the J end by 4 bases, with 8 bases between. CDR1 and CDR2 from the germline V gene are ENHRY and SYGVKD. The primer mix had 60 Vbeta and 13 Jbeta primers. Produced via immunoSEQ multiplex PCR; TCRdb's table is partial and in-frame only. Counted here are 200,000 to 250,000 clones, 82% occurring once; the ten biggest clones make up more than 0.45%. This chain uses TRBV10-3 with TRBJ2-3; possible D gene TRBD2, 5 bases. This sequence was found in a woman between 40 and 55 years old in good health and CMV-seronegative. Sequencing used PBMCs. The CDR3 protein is CAISGVSDTQYF. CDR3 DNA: TGTGCCATCAGCGGGGTTTCAGATACGCAGTATTTT.